A selection of T cell receptor beta chains follows, all from one sample in a study of T cell repertoires in cytomegalovirus infection. TCRdb analysed the reads with MiXCR anew, one entry per CDR3 protein. Here the sample spans 800,000 to 950,000 distinct CDR3 sequences, around a third being singletons. Their specific antigens are unknown. Sequenced here: cultured CD8+ T cells from PBMCs, sampled from culture after CMV antigen stimulation. These receptors were obtained from a human donor in good health (CMV status not recorded). Some clones in this sample may be carry-over from other donors' samples. CDR3s include the opening cysteine and the closing phenylalanine or tryptophan. D genes are given only for firm matches. Clone size is stated in some rows and not others, as once, few, many or a class when expanded.

-	TRBV7-8	TRBJ1-5	few	CASSPPGPGVQPQHF	TGTGCCAGCAGCCCACCGGGGCCCGGGGTTCAGCCCCAGCATTTT
-	TRBV12-3/TRBV12-4	TRBJ1-2	-	CASFAGEEGYTF	TGTGCCAGCTTTGCAGGAGAGGAAGGCTACACCTTC
TRBD1	TRBV12-3/TRBV12-4	TRBJ2-5	many	CASRSGTGEVETQYF	TGTGCCAGCAGGAGCGGGACAGGGGAAGTGGAGACCCAGTACTTC
-	TRBV29-1	TRBJ2-5	few	CSVSAGQETQYF	TGCAGCGTAAGTGCGGGACAAGAGACCCAGTACTTC
-	TRBV7-8	TRBJ2-5	few	CASSKGTSNPETQYF	TGTGCCAGCAGCAAAGGGACTTCCAACCCAGAGACCCAGTACTTC
-	TRBV4-2	TRBJ2-1	-	CASSQEGRGSKYEQFF	TGTGCCAGCAGCCAAGAGGGAAGAGGGAGTAAGTATGAGCAGTTCTTC
-	TRBV7-9	TRBJ1-2	many	CASSLVSSSYGYTF	TGTGCCAGCAGCTTAGTCAGTAGCTCCTATGGCTACACCTTC
-	TRBV4-2	TRBJ2-1	few	CASSQGAEYNEQFF	TGTGCCAGCAGCCAAGGGGCGGAATACAATGAGCAGTTCTTC
-	TRBV5-1	TRBJ1-3	-	CASSSHREAGNTIYF	TGCGCCAGCAGCTCTCACAGGGAAGCTGGAAACACCATATATTTT
-	TRBV5-4	TRBJ1-2	once	CASSPAGARNYGYTF	TGTGCCAGCAGCCCCGCGGGCGCCAGGAACTATGGCTACACCTTC
-	TRBV6-6	TRBJ1-4	-	CASSVGRVLFF	TGTGCCAGCAGTGTCGGGAGGGTTTTGTTTTTT
TRBD2	TRBV6-5	TRBJ2-1	-	CASSSFGTSGNEQFF	TGTGCCAGCAGTTCCTTCGGGACTAGCGGTAATGAGCAGTTCTTC
-	TRBV6-2/TRBV6-3	TRBJ2-2	-	CASSLLVQAVNTGELFF	TGTGCCAGCAGTCTTCTAGTCCAGGCCGTCAACACCGGGGAGCTGTTTTTT
-	TRBV7-9	TRBJ2-2	-	CASSTKAGELFF	TGTGCCAGCAGCACCAAGGCCGGGGAGCTGTTTTTT
TRBD1	TRBV5-6	TRBJ1-1	-	CASSGDRAVEAFF	TGTGCCAGCAGCGGGGACAGGGCGGTTGAAGCTTTCTTT
TRBD2	TRBV7-3	TRBJ2-3	many	CASSLTTSPGLAAYTQYF	TGTGCCAGCAGCTTAACCACCTCCCCGGGACTAGCGGCCTATACGCAGTATTTT
-	TRBV27	TRBJ1-2	-	CASSLSWGALNYGYTF	TGTGCCAGCAGTTTATCATGGGGGGCTCTCAACTATGGCTACACCTTC
TRBD1	TRBV4-1	TRBJ1-1	-	CASSQVIGQGATEAFF	TGCGCCAGCAGCCAAGTCATAGGACAGGGGGCCACTGAAGCTTTCTTT
-	TRBV20-1	TRBJ1-1	-	CSARVTSSLNTEAFF	TGCAGTGCTAGAGTTACCAGTAGTCTAAACACTGAAGCTTTCTTT
-	TRBV12-3/TRBV12-4	TRBJ2-2	-	CASSYQFSGELFF	TGTGCCAGCAGTTATCAATTCAGCGGGGAGCTGTTTTTT
-	TRBV5-1	TRBJ2-1	once	CASSLVRGQSDNEQFF	TGCGCCAGCAGCTTGGTTCGGGGTCAGTCCGACAATGAGCAGTTCTTC
TRBD1	TRBV12-3/TRBV12-4	TRBJ2-1	many	CASSFQLQGAWDEQFF	TGTGCCAGCAGTTTTCAGCTCCAGGGGGCTTGGGATGAGCAGTTCTTC
-	TRBV6-5	TRBJ1-1	-	CASSYSRMLNTEAFF	TGTGCCAGCAGTTACTCGAGGATGCTGAACACTGAAGCTTTCTTT
-	TRBV6-1	TRBJ1-3	many	CASSLINSGNTIYF	TGTGCCAGCAGCCTCATAAATTCTGGAAACACCATATATTTT
-	TRBV7-2	TRBJ1-5	many	CASSLVPGGGNQPQHF	TGTGCCAGCAGCTTAGTCCCGGGAGGGGGCAATCAGCCCCAGCATTTT
-	TRBV7-9	TRBJ1-1	-	CASSRATEAFF	TGTGCCAGCAGCCGGGCCACTGAAGCTTTCTTT
-	TRBV27	TRBJ2-6	-	CASSLYGVPGANVLTF	TGTGCCAGCAGTTTATATGGGGTGCCGGGGGCCAACGTCCTGACTTTC
-	TRBV28	TRBJ1-4	-	CASSLNRRPTNEKLFF	TGTGCCAGCAGTTTGAACAGAAGGCCAACTAATGAAAAACTGTTTTTT
-	TRBV6-4	TRBJ2-3	-	CASSERVTDTQYF	TGTGCCAGCAGTGAACGGGTAACAGATACGCAGTATTTT
-	TRBV27	TRBJ2-5	-	CASSPETTQETQYF	TGTGCCAGCAGTCCGGAGACAACGCAAGAGACCCAGTACTTC
-	TRBV4-3	TRBJ1-5	few	CASSQDRGPQPQHF	TGCGCCAGCAGCCAAGACCGCGGTCCACAGCCCCAGCATTTT
-	TRBV4-1	TRBJ1-2	-	CASSLVGGATGYTF	TGCGCCAGCAGCCTAGTCGGGGGCGCTACCGGCTACACCTTC
TRBD1	TRBV6-5	TRBJ1-2	-	CASSLTGGGNYGYTF	TGTGCCAGCAGCTTAACAGGGGGCGGAAACTATGGCTACACCTTC
TRBD2	TRBV2	TRBJ2-1	-	CASSEREGNYNEQFF	TGTGCCAGTAGTGAGAGGGAGGGTAACTACAATGAGCAGTTCTTC
TRBD2	TRBV11-3	TRBJ2-1	-	CASSLEAGGPNEQFF	TGTGCCAGCAGCTTAGAAGCGGGGGGGCCGAATGAGCAGTTCTTC
-	TRBV18	TRBJ2-7	few	CASSPGQHYEQYF	TGTGCCAGCTCACCCGGCCAGCACTACGAGCAGTACTTC
-	TRBV4-2	TRBJ1-2	few	CASSQGTNYGYTF	TGTGCCAGCAGCCAAGGCACCAACTATGGCTACACCTTC
-	TRBV27	TRBJ1-2	-	CASSLSFGDLLNYSYTF	TGTGCCAGCAGCTTAAGCTTTGGGGACCTACTTAACTATAGCTACACCTTC